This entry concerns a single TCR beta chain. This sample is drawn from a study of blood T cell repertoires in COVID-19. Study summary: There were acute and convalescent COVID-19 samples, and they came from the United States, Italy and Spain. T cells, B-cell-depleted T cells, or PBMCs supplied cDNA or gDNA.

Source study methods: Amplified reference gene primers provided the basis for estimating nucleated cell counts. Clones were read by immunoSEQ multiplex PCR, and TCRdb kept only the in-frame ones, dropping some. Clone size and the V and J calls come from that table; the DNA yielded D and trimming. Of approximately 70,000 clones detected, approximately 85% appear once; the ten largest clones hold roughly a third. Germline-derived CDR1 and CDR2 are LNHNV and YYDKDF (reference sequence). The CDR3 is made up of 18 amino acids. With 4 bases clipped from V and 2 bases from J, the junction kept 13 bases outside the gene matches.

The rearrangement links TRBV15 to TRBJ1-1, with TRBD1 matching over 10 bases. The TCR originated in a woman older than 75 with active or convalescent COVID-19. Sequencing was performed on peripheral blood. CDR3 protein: CATSKNIGTGVPNTEAFF. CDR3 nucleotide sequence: TGTGCCACCAGCAAAAATATCGGGACAGGGGTTCCCAACACTGAAGCTTTCTTT.